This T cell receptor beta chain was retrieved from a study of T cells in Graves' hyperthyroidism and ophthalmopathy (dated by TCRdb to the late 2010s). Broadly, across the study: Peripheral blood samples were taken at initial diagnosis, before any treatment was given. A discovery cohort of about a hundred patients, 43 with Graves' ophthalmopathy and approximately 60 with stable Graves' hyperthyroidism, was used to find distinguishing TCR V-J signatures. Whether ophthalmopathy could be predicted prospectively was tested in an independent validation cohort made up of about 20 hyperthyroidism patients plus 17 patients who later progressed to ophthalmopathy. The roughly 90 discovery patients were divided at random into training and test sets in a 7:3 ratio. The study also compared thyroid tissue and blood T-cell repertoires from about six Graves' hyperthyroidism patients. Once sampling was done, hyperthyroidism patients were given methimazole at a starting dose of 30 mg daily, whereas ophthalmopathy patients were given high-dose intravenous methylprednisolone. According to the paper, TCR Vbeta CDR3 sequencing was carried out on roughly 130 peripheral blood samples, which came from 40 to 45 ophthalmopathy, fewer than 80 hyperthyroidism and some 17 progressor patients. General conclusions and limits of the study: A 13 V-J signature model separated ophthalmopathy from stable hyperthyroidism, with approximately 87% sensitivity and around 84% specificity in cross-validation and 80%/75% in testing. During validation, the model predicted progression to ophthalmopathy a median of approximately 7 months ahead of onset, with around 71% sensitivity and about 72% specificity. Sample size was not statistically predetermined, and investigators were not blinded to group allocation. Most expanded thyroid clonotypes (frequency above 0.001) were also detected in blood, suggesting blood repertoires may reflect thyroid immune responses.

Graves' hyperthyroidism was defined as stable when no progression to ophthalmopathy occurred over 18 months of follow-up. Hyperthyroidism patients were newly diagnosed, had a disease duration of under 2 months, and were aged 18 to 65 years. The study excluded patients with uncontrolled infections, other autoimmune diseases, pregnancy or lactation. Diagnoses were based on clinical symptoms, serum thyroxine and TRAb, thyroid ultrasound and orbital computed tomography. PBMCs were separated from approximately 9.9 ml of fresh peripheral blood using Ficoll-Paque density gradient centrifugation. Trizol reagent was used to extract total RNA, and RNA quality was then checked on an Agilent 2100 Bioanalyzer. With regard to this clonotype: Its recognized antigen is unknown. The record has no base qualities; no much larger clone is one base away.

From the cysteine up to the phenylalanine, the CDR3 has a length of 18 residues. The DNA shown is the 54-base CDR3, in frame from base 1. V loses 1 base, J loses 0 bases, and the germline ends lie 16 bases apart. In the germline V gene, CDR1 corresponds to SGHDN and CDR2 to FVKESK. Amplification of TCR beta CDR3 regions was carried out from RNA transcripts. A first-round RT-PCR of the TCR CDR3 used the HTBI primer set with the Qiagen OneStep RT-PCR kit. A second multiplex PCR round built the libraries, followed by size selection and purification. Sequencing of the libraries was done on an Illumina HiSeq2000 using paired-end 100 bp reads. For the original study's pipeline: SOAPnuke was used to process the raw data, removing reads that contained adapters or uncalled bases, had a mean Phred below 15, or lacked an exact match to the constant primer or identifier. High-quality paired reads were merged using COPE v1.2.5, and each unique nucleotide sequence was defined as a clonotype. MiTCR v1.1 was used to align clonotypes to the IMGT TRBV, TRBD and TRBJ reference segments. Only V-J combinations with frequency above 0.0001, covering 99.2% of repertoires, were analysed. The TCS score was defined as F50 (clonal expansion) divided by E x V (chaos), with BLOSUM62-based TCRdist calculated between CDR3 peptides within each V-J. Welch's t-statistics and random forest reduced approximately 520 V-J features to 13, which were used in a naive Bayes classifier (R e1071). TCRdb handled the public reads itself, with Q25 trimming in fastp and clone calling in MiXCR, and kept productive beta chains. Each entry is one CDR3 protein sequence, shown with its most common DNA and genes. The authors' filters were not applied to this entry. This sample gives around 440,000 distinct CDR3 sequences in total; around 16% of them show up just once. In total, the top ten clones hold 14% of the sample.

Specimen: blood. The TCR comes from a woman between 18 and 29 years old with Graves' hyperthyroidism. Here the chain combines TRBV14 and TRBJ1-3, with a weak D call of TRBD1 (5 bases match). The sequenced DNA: TGTGCCAGCAGCCAAGGGGGGACGGATCTGAGCTCTGGAAACACCATATATTTT. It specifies CASSQGGTDLSSGNTIYF.